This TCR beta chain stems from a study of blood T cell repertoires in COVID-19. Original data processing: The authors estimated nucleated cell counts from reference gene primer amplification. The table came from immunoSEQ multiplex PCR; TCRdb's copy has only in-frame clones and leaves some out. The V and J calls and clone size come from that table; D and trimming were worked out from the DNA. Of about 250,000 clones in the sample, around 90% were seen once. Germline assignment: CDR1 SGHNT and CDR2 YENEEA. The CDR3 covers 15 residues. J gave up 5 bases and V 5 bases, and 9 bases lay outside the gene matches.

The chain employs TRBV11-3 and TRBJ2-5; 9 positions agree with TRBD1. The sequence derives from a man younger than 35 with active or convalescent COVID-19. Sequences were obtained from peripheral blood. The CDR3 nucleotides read TGTGCCAGCAGCGCTCCGGGACAGGGACACGAGACCCAGTACTTC. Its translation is CASSAPGQGHETQYF.